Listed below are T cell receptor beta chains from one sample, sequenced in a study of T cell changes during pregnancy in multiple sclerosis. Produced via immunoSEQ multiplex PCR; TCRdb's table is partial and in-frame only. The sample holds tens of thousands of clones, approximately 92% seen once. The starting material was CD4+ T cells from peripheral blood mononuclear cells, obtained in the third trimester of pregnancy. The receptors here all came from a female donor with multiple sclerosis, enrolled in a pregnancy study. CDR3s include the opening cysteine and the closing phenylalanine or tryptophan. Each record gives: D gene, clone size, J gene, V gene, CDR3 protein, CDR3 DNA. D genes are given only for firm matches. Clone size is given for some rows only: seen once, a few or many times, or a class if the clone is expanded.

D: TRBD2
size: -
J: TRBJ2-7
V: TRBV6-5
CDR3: CASTSSGGAYEQYF
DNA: TGTGCCAGCACCTCTAGCGGGGGGGCATACGAGCAGTACTTC

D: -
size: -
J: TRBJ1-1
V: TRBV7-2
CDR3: CASSSIRTLNTEAFF
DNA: TGTGCCAGCAGCTCGATTCGGACACTCAACACTGAAGCTTTCTTT

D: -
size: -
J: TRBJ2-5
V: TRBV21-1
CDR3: CASTSSETQYF
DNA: TGTGCCAGTACTAGTTCGGAGACCCAGTACTTC

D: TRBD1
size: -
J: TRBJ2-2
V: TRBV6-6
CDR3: CASSYRTGRYTGELFF
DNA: TGTGCCAGCAGTTACAGGACAGGGCGGTACACCGGGGAGCTGTTTTTT

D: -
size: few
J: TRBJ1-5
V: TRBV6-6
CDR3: CASSRTDAPHQPQHF
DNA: TGTGCCAGCAGTCGGACTGACGCGCCTCATCAGCCCCAGCATTTT

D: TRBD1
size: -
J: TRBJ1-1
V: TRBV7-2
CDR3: CASSWEQGRGPGEAFF
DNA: TGTGCCAGCAGCTGGGAACAGGGAAGGGGGCCGGGTGAAGCTTTCTTT

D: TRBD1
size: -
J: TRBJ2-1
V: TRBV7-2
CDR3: CASSLRQGTEQFF
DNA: TGTGCCAGCAGCTTGAGACAGGGGACGGAGCAGTTCTTC

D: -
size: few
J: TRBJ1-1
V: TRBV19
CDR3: CASSFQANTEAFF
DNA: TGTGCCAGTAGTTTCCAGGCGAACACTGAAGCTTTCTTT

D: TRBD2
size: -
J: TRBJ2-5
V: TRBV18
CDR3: CASSPKRGTQETQYF
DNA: TGTGCCAGCTCACCGAAGCGGGGGACCCAAGAGACCCAGTACTTC

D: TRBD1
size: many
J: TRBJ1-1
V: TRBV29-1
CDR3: CSAKTGPTEAFF
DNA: TGCAGCGCCAAGACAGGGCCCACTGAAGCTTTCTTT

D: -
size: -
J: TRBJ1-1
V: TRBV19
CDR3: CASSIMREGTEAFF
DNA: TGTGCCAGTAGTATAATGAGGGAGGGCACTGAAGCTTTCTTT

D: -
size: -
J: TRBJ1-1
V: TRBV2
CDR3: CASSAGKVVNTEAFF
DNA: TGTGCCAGCAGTGCAGGGAAAGTAGTAAACACTGAAGCTTTCTTT

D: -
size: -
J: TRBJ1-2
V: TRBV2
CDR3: CASTPKNPTNYGYTF
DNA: TGTGCCAGCACGCCTAAGAACCCAACTAACTATGGCTACACCTTC

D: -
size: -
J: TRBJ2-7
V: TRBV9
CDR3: CASSVEGVYEQYF
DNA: TGTGCCAGCAGCGTAGAAGGGGTCTACGAGCAGTACTTC

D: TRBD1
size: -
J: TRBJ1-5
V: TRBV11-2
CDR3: CASSRDRGRQPQHF
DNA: TGTGCCAGCAGCCGGGACAGGGGGCGTCAGCCCCAGCATTTT

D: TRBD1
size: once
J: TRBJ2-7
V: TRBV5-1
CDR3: CASSWGSGTAYEQYF
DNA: TGCGCCAGCAGCTGGGGTTCCGGGACAGCCTACGAGCAGTACTTC

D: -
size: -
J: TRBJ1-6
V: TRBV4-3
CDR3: CASSQDGIPNSPLHF
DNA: TGCGCCAGCAGCCAAGACGGGATTCCTAATTCACCCCTCCACTTT

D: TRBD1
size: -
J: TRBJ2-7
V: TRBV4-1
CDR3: CASSQDGMGDRGRGIYEQYF
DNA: TGCGCCAGCAGCCAAGATGGGATGGGGGACAGGGGAAGGGGGATATACGAGCAGTACTTC

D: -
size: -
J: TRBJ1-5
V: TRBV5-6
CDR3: CASSLDGKGRGSNQPQHF
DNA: TGTGCCAGCAGCTTGGACGGGAAGGGAAGGGGGAGCAATCAGCCCCAGCATTTT

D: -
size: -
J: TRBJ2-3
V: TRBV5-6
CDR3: CASSPWGTSTDTQYF
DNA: TGTGCCAGCAGCCCCTGGGGGACTAGCACAGATACGCAGTATTTT

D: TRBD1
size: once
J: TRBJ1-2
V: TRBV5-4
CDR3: CASVLDREYGYTF
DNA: TGTGCCAGTGTTCTGGACAGGGAATATGGCTACACCTTC

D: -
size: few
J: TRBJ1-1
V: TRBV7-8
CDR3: CASSGVGGNTEAFF
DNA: TGTGCCAGCAGCGGAGTAGGGGGAAACACTGAAGCTTTCTTT

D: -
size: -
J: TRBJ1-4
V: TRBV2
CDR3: CASSERPPGTSNEKLFF
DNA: TGTGCCAGCAGTGAACGGCCTCCCGGGACTTCTAATGAAAAACTGTTTTTT

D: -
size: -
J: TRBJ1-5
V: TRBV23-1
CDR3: CASSQGKRPYSNQPQHF
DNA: TGCGCCAGCAGTCAAGGTAAGCGCCCTTATAGCAATCAGCCCCAGCATTTT

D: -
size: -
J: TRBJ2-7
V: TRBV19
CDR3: CASRQRPDRYEQYF
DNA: TGTGCCAGTAGACAGCGTCCGGACAGATACGAGCAGTACTTC

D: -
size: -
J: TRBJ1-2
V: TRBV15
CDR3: CATSRDSTAYGYTF
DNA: TGTGCCACCAGCAGAGATTCGACAGCCTATGGCTACACCTTC

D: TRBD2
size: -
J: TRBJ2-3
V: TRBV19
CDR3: CASRLVRGGSSTDTQYF
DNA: TGTGCCAGTAGGCTTGTGCGGGGGGGATCTAGCACAGATACGCAGTATTTT

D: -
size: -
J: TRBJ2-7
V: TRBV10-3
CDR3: CAISGSNYEQYF
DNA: TGTGCCATCAGCGGTTCCAACTACGAGCAGTACTTC

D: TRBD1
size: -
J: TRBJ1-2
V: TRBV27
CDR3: CASSTSQGMDYGYTF
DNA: TGTGCCAGCAGTACCTCACAGGGGATGGACTATGGCTACACCTTC

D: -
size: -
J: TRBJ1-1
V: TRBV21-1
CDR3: CASSEKGRTEAFF
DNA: TGTGCCAGCAGCGAGAAGGGGCGGACTGAAGCTTTCTTT

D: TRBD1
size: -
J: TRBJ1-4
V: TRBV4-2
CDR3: CASSHPDRENEKLFF
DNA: TGTGCCAGCAGCCACCCCGACAGGGAGAATGAAAAACTGTTTTTT